This TCR beta chain was identified during a study of CD8+CD57+ T cells in acquired aplastic anemia. For sequencing, patients were chosen who had shown expansion of CD8+CD57+ cells by flow cytometry. Genomic DNA, the template, was used for profiling of the TCR beta VDJ and CDR3. From the reads, TCRdb called clonotypes with MiXCR, one entry per CDR3 protein. The sample includes roughly 500,000 distinct CDR3 sequences, around 30% of them seen just once. Sequenced: sorted CD4+, CD8+, or CD8+CD57+ T cells (not recorded which) from PBMCs. The receptor's source is a human donor with aplastic anemia.

CDR3 residues: CASTIDRGYQPQHF. CDR3 nucleotides: TGTGCCAGCACCATCGACAGGGGATATCAGCCCCAGCATTTT. The chain links TRBV6-2 or TRBV6-3 to TRBJ1-5, with 8 nucleotides matching TRBD1. V lost 7 bases, J lost 5 bases, and 7 bases stayed unmatched. The CDR3 spans 14 residues. Germline CDR1 and CDR2: MNHEY and SVGEGT.